Listed here are 22 T cell receptor beta chains from one sample, sequenced in a study of blood T cell repertoires in COVID-19. Produced via immunoSEQ multiplex PCR; TCRdb's table is partial and in-frame only. The data hold some 160,000 clones, with 83% observed a single time. What was sequenced was peripheral blood. Every receptor here comes from a human donor in a cohort sampled during active COVID-19.

This clone came up a few times. The chain recombines TRBV7-9 with TRBJ2-1; D perhaps matches TRBD2 (5 bases). The germline V and J ends were trimmed by 2 bases and 4 bases, with 12 bases remaining between them. This CDR3 contains 15 residues. CDR1 and CDR2 from the germline V gene are SEHNR and FQNEAQ (reference sequence). For the CDR3, the DNA is TGTGCCAGCAGCTTACGAGGGCAACGGTACAATGAGCAGTTCTTC. Translating it yields CASSLRGQRYNEQFF. Complete variable domain (other parts from reference TRBV7-9 and TRBJ2-1): DTGVSQNPRHKITKRGQNVTFRCDPISEHNRLYWYRQTLGQGPEFLTYFQNEAQLEKSRLLSDRFSAERPKGSFSTLEIQRTEQGDSAMYLCASSLRGQRYNEQFFGPGTRLTVL.

The chain employs TRBV6-5 and TRBJ2-7; tentative D call: TRBD1 (6 bases). The V end lost 10 bases, the J end lost 6 bases, and 22 bases lay between the germline ends. The CDR3 length is 14 residues. Germline CDR1 MNHEY, CDR2 SVGAGI. In DNA, the CDR3 is TGTGCCACCTTCCCGGACAGCCCCTTCGTCGAGCAGTACTTC. It is translated as CATFPDSPFVEQYF.

The chain couples TRBV5-1 to TRBJ2-1; D might be TRBD2 (6 bases). V was clipped by 0 bases and J by 4 bases, with 8 bases between them. In germline, CDR1 is SGHRS, CDR2 YFSETQ. The CDR3 is 14 residues long. The CDR3 nucleotides read TGCGCCAGCAGCTTGGGACTAGGGTACAATGAGCAGTTCTTC. Translating it yields CASSLGLGYNEQFF.

This clone was seen more than once but under ten times. This chain joins TRBV7-2 and TRBJ1-5; TRBD1 aligns across 8 bases. V shed 1 base, J shed 1 base, and the junction held 0 bases outside the gene matches. This CDR3 has 15 residues. Germline lookup yields CDR1 SGHTA and CDR2 FQGNSA. The CDR3 protein is CASSLDRGSNQPQHF. The CDR3 bases are TGTGCCAGCAGCTTAGACAGGGGGAGCAATCAGCCCCAGCATTTT.

The rearrangement uses TRBV28 and TRBJ2-7; D perhaps matches TRBD2 (6 bases). V lost 5 bases to trimming and J lost 7 bases, with 21 bases between them. This CDR3 is 15 amino acids long. CDR1 is MDHEN, CDR2 SYDVKM, per germline. For the CDR3, the DNA is TGTGCCAGCAGTACCCCTGGGGCGGGACGTGATGAGCAGTACTTC. This translates into CASSTPGAGRDEQYF.

The CDR3, as DNA: TGTGCCAGCAGCTTAGGGGTAGCGGGAGTCTCAGATACGCAGTATTTT. This gives the protein CASSLGVAGVSDTQYF. The genes are TRBV7-3 and TRBJ2-3; 9 nucleotides agree with TRBD2. The CDR3 has 16 residues. V was clipped by 2 bases and J by 4 bases; unmatched bases: 7. Germline values: CDR1 SGHTA, CDR2 FQGTGA. Full variable domain (remainder filled in from reference TRBV7-3 and TRBJ2-3): GAGVSQTPSNKVTEKGKYVELRCDPISGHTALYWYRQSLGQGPEFLIYFQGTGAADDSGLPNDRFFAVRPEGSVSTLKIQRTERGDSAVYLCASSLGVAGVSDTQYFGPGTRLTVL.

In nucleotides, the CDR3 is TGTGCCAGCAGCCCAGGGACAGGGGGTTACAATGAGCAGTTCTTC. As protein: CASSPGTGGYNEQFF. The chain combines TRBV28 with TRBJ2-1, with 11 bases fitting TRBD1. V lost 6 bases and J lost 4; bases outside the gene matches: 5. CDR3 length: 15 residues. In germline, CDR1 is MDHEN, CDR2 SYDVKM.

The CDR3 region has the DNA TGTGCCAGCAGCCCCCTCCACGAGCAGTACTTC. Translating it yields CASSPLHEQYF. The rearrangement uses TRBV28 and TRBJ2-7; D unresolved. The CDR3 is 11 residues long. Trimming took 6 bases from V and 5 from J, leaving 8 bases between them. Looked up from germline, CDR1 is MDHEN and CDR2 is SYDVKM.

The table lists this clone with a few counts. The V gene is TRBV7-9, the J gene TRBJ1-4, with D possibly matching TRBD1 (6 bases). The V end lost 4 bases, the J end lost 6 bases, and 12 bases lay between the germline ends. This CDR3 is built from 14 residues. Looked up from germline, CDR1 is SEHNR and CDR2 is FQNEAQ (reference sequence). The CDR3 coding sequence is TGTGCCAGCAGCTACCGACAGGTCGATGAAAAACTGTTTTTT. As protein: CASSYRQVDEKLFF.

This chain links TRBV7-3 with TRBJ2-1; TRBD1 is a possible D gene (5 bases). The germline V gene encodes CDR1 SGHTA and CDR2 FQGTGA. The V gene lost 5 bases and the J gene lost 9 bases, with 11 bases spanning the gap. The CDR3 has 12 residues. CDR3 in DNA: TGTGCCAGCAGCCTTAGGGGTGCTGAGCAGTTCTTC. Encoded protein: CASSLRGAEQFF.

This clone was seen more than once but under ten times. This chain links TRBV6-5 with TRBJ1-5; 11 bases map to TRBD1. This CDR3 comprises 16 residues. Trimming took 2 bases from V and 5 from J; bases not matched to a gene: 5. Germline CDR1 reads MNHEY; CDR2 reads SVGAGI. The CDR3 DNA reads TGTGCCAGCAGTTACGGTCGGACAGGGGGCGATCAGCCCCAGCATTTT. This codes for CASSYGRTGGDQPQHF.

This clone was found once. The sample has other DNA sequences that encode this CDR3 too. The rearrangement uses TRBV19 and TRBJ2-7, with TRBD2 identical over 15 bases. This CDR3 has 15 amino acids. Looked up from germline, CDR1 is LNHDA and CDR2 is SQIVND (reference sequence). V lost 6 bases to trimming and J lost 4 bases; unmatched junction nucleotides: 4. Here the CDR3 DNA reads TGTGCCAGTAGACCGGGACTAGCGGGGGGATACGAGCAGTACTTC. Amino acids: CASRPGLAGGYEQYF.

This chain uses TRBV6-5 with TRBJ2-7; tentatively, D is TRBD1 (6 bases). Germline values: CDR1 MNHEY, CDR2 SVGAGI. CDR3 length: 15 amino acids. The V and J ends lost 2 bases and 2 bases respectively, with 13 bases between them. The CDR3 loop reads CASSYTGTRTYEQYF. CDR3 nucleotide sequence: TGTGCCAGCAGTTACACCGGGACACGGACCTACGAGCAGTACTTC.

Concerning this clone itself: This sample includes further DNA sequences coding for the same CDR3. CDR3 residues: CASSLRTGSNQPQHF. In DNA, the CDR3 is TGTGCCAGCAGCCTGCGGACAGGTAGCAATCAGCCCCAGCATTTT. This rearrangement joins TRBV7-2 to TRBJ1-5; 7 bases align to TRBD1. Germline CDR1 SGHTA, CDR2 FQGNSA. The length of the CDR3 is 15 residues. The V and J ends lost 5 bases and 0 bases, in that order; junction bases with no gene match: 4.

This chain connects TRBV28 to TRBJ1-6, with D perhaps TRBD1 (6 bases). CDR3 length equals 15 residues. V lost 8 bases and J lost 6, with 17 bases in between. Germline CDR1 MDHEN, CDR2 SYDVKM. As DNA, the CDR3 is TGTGCCAGCGGGGGACAAGTAGGGTTTAATTCACCCCTCCACTTT. Protein: CASGGQVGFNSPLHF.

The chain has TRBV7-9 and TRBJ2-7; perhaps TRBD2 as D (6 bases). Germline CDR1 and CDR2: SEHNR and FQNEAQ (reference sequence). V lost 5 bases and J lost 6, with 20 bases in between. The CDR3 extends over 15 amino acids. DNA of the CDR3: TGTGCCAGCAGCCGCGAGCGGGCAGGGCTTTCCGAGCAGTACTTC. As protein: CASSRERAGLSEQYF.

This CDR3 reads CASSLSGGNEQFF. The CDR3 DNA sequence: TGTGCCAGCAGTTTATCAGGGGGCAATGAGCAGTTCTTC. V is TRBV12-3 or TRBV12-4 and J is TRBJ2-1, with 7 nucleotides matching TRBD1. J gave up 6 bases and V 2 bases, and 1 base lay outside the gene matches. There are 13 residues in the CDR3.

This chain links TRBV27 with TRBJ1-2; maybe TRBD1 (6 bases). The germline gives CDR1 MNHEY, CDR2 SMNVEV (reference sequence). The CDR3 has 13 residues. Trimming left V 5 bases short and J 9 bases short, with 16 bases between. CDR3 in amino acids: CASSTPQTGRYTF. Here the CDR3 DNA reads TGTGCCAGCAGTACCCCTCAGACAGGACGCTACACCTTC.

CDR3 protein: CASSLGGGKTQYF. The CDR3 nucleotides read TGCGCCAGCAGCTTGGGAGGGGGAAAGACCCAGTACTTC. This chain uses TRBV5-1 with TRBJ2-5; a possible D gene is TRBD1 (6 bases). This CDR3 contains 13 residues. V shed 0 bases and J shed 6 bases, with 9 bases lying between them. Germline V lookup: CDR1 SGHRS, CDR2 YFSETQ.

This rearrangement joins TRBV27 to TRBJ1-1; no reliable D call. Trimming took off 2 bases at V and 7 bases at J, with 11 bases between the two ends. Germline V gene data show CDR1 as MNHEY and CDR2 as SMNVEV (reference sequence). The CDR3 is 13 residues long. DNA for the CDR3: TGTGCCAGCAGTTTAAGTCAAGCGGTTGAAGCTTTCTTT. This gives the protein CASSLSQAVEAFF.

The chain combines TRBV29-1 with TRBJ2-7; 7 bases map to TRBD1. Per germline, CDR1 SQVTM and CDR2 ANQGSEA. The CDR3 length is 12 residues. Trimming removed 3 bases from V and 7 bases from J; junction bases left unmatched: 6. The DNA for the CDR3 is TGCAGCGTTGAGGGGCCAGGGGGTGAGCAGTACTTC. The encoded protein is CSVEGPGGEQYF.

V is TRBV7-2 and J is TRBJ2-1, with a tentative D call TRBD2 (5 bases). This CDR3 is built from 15 residues. Germline lookup yields CDR1 SGHTA and CDR2 FQGNSA. The ends were cut back, 5 bases at V and 5 bases at J, with 16 bases in the middle. The CDR3, as DNA: TGTGCCAGCAGCCCCGATCGGGGTCGGCACAATGAGCAGTTCTTC. This translates into CASSPDRGRHNEQFF.